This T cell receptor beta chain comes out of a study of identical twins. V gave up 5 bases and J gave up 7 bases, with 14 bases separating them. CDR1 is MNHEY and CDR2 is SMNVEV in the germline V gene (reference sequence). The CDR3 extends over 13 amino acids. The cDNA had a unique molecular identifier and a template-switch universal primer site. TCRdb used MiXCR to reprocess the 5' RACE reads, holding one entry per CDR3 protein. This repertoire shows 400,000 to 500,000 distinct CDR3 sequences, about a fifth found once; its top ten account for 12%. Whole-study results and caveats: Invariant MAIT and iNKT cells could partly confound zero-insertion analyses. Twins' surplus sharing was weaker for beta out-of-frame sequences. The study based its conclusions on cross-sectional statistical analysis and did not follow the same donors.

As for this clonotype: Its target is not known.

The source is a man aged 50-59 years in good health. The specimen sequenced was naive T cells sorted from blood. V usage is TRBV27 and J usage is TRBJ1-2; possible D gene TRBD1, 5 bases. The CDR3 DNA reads TGTGCCAGCAGTGCGCGTACAAGGGGTGGCTACACCTTC. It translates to CASSARTRGGYTF.